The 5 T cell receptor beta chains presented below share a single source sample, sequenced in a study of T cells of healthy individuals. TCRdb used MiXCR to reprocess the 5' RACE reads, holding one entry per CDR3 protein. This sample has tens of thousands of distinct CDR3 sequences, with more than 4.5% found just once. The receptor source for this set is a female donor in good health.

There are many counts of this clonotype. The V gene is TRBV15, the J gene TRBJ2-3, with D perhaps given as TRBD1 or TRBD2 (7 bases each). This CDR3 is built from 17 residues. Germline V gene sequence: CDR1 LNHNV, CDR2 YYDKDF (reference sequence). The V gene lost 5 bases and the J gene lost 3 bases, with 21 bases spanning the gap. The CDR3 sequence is CATSGPRGLAATDTQYF. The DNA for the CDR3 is TGTGCCACCAGCGGCCCGAGGGGGCTAGCGGCGACAGATACGCAGTATTTT.

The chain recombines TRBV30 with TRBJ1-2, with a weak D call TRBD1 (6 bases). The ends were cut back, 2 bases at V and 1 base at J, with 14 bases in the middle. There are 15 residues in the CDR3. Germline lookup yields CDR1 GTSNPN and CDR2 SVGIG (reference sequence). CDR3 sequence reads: CAWSQGEGGNYGYTF. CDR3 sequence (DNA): TGTGCCTGGAGTCAAGGGGAAGGGGGTAACTATGGCTACACCTTC.

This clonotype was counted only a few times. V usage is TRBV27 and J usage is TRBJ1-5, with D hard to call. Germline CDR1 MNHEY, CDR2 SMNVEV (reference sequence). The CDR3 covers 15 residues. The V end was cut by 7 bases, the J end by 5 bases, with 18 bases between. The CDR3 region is CASKPKVAVDQPQHF. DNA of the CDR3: TGTGCCAGCAAACCTAAAGTAGCGGTAGATCAGCCCCAGCATTTT.

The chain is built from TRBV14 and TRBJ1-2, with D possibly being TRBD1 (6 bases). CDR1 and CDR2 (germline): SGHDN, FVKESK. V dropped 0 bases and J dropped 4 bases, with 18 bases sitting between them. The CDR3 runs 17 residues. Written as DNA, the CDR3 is TGTGCCAGCAGCCAAGATTTTGGCAGGGGAACCTTCTATGGCTACACCTTC. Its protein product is CASSQDFGRGTFYGYTF.

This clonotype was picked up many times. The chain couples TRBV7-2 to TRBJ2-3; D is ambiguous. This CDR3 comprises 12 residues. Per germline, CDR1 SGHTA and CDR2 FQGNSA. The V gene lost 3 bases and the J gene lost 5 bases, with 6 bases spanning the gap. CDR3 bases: TGTGCCAGCAGCTTGTACGGAGATACGCAGTATTTT. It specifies CASSLYGDTQYF.